This T cell receptor (beta chain) emerged from a study of blood T cell repertoires in COVID-19. Participants were aged roughly 18 to 95 years, lived in under 30 US areas, and enrolled virtually. The germline V gene encodes CDR1 LGHDT and CDR2 YNNKEL (reference sequence). This CDR3 comprises 16 residues. Trimming removed 1 base from V and 3 bases from J, with 15 bases in between. The sample holds one count of this clone. Under the authors' procedure: Reference gene primer amplification gave nucleated cell count estimates. Clones were read by immunoSEQ multiplex PCR, and TCRdb kept only the in-frame ones, dropping some. D and trimming come from the DNA, and the V and J calls and clone size come from that table. The table lists approximately 350,000 clones, about 88% of them singletons, with almost 3% in the top ten.

This chain uses TRBV3-1 (or the pseudogene TRBV3-2) with TRBJ1-2, with D possibly matching TRBD1 (5 bases). Sequenced sample: PBMCs or T cells enriched from blood (not recorded which). The TCR was taken from a woman between 25 and 40 years old who had recovered from COVID-19. CDR3 sequence reads: CASSQGMQGLDYGYTF. DNA of the CDR3: TGTGCCAGCAGCCAAGGTATGCAGGGCCTGGACTATGGCTACACCTTC.